Presented here are 25 T cell receptor beta chains from one specimen sequenced in a study of T cells after yellow fever vaccination. TCRdb ran MiXCR on the 5' RACE reads and lists one entry per CDR3 protein. The table includes about 430,000 distinct CDR3 sequences, roughly a sixth detected once. Specimen: PBMCs, collected before the yellow fever booster vaccination. The source is a man aged 18 to 35 who received the YFV17D yellow fever vaccine.

This clonotype has just a few counts. The rearrangement uses TRBV6-5 and TRBJ2-3; 7 bases map to TRBD2. Losses at the gene ends were 0 bases for V and 4 bases for J; bases not matched to a gene: 13. The CDR3 is 18 residues long. The V gene's germline CDR1 is MNHEY and CDR2 SVGAGI. This CDR3 is CASSYSSVSGGFADTQYF. In nucleotides, the CDR3 is TGTGCCAGCAGTTACTCGAGTGTTTCCGGGGGGTTCGCAGATACGCAGTATTTT.

The chain uses TRBV11-1 and TRBJ2-1; 13 nucleotides match TRBD2. In germline, CDR1 is SGHAT, CDR2 FQDESV (reference sequence). The CDR3 runs to 16 residues. J gave up 7 bases and V 5 bases, and 8 bases lay outside the gene matches. This CDR3 is CASSPRTSGGSNEQFF. CDR3 sequence (DNA): TGTGCCAGCAGCCCAAGGACTAGCGGGGGCTCAAATGAGCAGTTCTTC.

This clonotype was recorded at least ten times. In DNA form, the CDR3 reads TGCAGTGCACGTCGAGGCGCGTACGAGCAGTACGTC. Translating it yields CSARRGAYEQYV. This chain joins TRBV20-1 and TRBJ2-7, with no clear D. Trimming stripped 6 bases from V and 4 bases from J, with 13 bases between. The germline CDR1 and CDR2 sequences are DFQATT and SNEGSKA (reference sequence). This CDR3 is 12 amino acids long.

V is TRBV20-1 and J is TRBJ2-7; 8 nucleotides agree with TRBD1. CDR3 length: 12 residues. Looked up from germline, CDR1 is DFQATT and CDR2 is SNEGSKA (reference sequence). The V segment lost 5 bases and the J segment 5 bases; nucleotides outside the gene matches: 5. The CDR3 DNA reads as TGCAGTGCTCCGGACAGGGCCAACGAGCAGTACGTC. It specifies CSAPDRANEQYV.

The rearrangement links TRBV5-1 to TRBJ1-1; D is undetermined. Trimming cost V 1 base and J 3 bases, with 10 bases left between them. The germline CDR1 and CDR2 sequences are SGHRS and YFSETQ. This CDR3 is built from 14 residues. The CDR3 DNA follows: TGCGCCAGCAGCTTGTTTTCGGCGGACACTGAAGCTTTCTTT. It is translated as CASSLFSADTEAFF.

A few counts support this clonotype. This chain's CDR3 is CASSSPRGHYNEQFF. The CDR3 DNA reads TGTGCCAGTAGTAGCCCCCGGGGACACTACAATGAGCAGTTCTTC. This chain links TRBV19 with TRBJ2-1; maybe TRBD1 (6 bases). Trimming shortened V by 4 bases and J by 3 bases, and 13 bases separated the two germline ends. The CDR3 is 15 residues long. Germline lookup yields CDR1 LNHDA and CDR2 SQIVND (reference sequence).

This clonotype came up many times. V usage is TRBV7-2 and J usage is TRBJ2-7, with TRBD2 matching over 11 bases. With 2 bases clipped from V and 8 bases from J, the junction kept 17 bases outside the gene matches. The CDR3 spans 18 residues. Germline CDR1 reads SGHTA; CDR2 reads FQGNSA. The CDR3, as DNA: TGTGCCAGCAGCTTAACGCCTGGACTAGCGGGCGTCCCAGGGCAGCAGTACTTC. This encodes CASSLTPGLAGVPGQQYF.

This sequence joins TRBV5-6 and TRBJ2-3, with D perhaps being TRBD1 or TRBD2 (6 bases each). This CDR3 comprises 16 residues. Germline V CDR1 and CDR2: SGHDT, YYEEEE. V lost 0 bases to trimming and J lost 3 bases, with 14 bases between them. CDR3 loop: CASSLVTGAGTDTQYF. Here the CDR3 DNA reads TGTGCCAGCAGCTTGGTGACGGGGGCCGGGACAGATACGCAGTATTTT.

The V gene is TRBV4-3, the J gene TRBJ1-1; 7 bases are a match to TRBD1. The length of the CDR3 is 17 residues. The V segment lost 0 bases and the J segment 4 bases; nucleotides outside the gene matches: 11. CDR1 LGHNA and CDR2 YSLEER come from the germline V gene. The CDR3: CASSQDQGGFGSTEAFF. The CDR3, as DNA: TGCGCCAGCAGCCAAGATCAAGGGGGCTTTGGTTCCACTGAAGCTTTCTTT.

This clonotype was found many times. This chain connects TRBV7-3 to TRBJ1-2; D is ambiguous. The germline V and J ends were trimmed by 1 base and 0 bases, with 9 bases remaining between them. CDR3 length: 15 residues. Germline V gene sequence: CDR1 SGHTA, CDR2 FQGTGA. In nucleotides, the CDR3 is TGTGCCAGCAGCTTAAGAGGAGGAGCTAACTATGGCTACACCTTC. It codes for CASSLRGGANYGYTF.

In this sample, this clonotype turned up a few times. The V call is TRBV20-1, the J call TRBJ2-5; D call uncertain. Trimming took 6 bases from V and 5 from J, leaving 22 bases between them. Germline CDR1 DFQATT, CDR2 SNEGSKA (reference sequence). There are 15 residues in the CDR3. CDR3 region: CSAPPTYLDRETQYF. CDR3 nucleotides: TGCAGTGCCCCACCAACTTACCTAGATAGGGAGACCCAGTACTTC.

This chain links TRBV5-6 with TRBJ2-7, with no clear D. The germline V and J ends were trimmed by 4 bases and 0 bases, with 17 bases remaining between them. The CDR3 is 16 residues long. Looked up from germline, CDR1 is SGHDT and CDR2 is YYEEEE. Here the CDR3 DNA reads TGTGCCAGCAGCCGACGTTGGCAGACTTCCTCCTACGAGCAGTACGTC. This encodes CASSRRWQTSSYEQYV.

The rearrangement uses TRBV5-1 and TRBJ2-1, with 13 nucleotides matching TRBD2. Germline V gives CDR1 SGHRS, CDR2 YFSETQ. V was pared by 4 bases and J by 4 bases, with 8 bases of the junction left unmatched. The CDR3 is 17 amino acids. The CDR3 is CASSPGGTSGAYNEQFF. CDR3 DNA sequence: TGCGCCAGCAGCCCTGGAGGGACTAGCGGGGCGTACAATGAGCAGTTCTTC.

This clonotype has only a few counts. V is TRBV10-1 and J is TRBJ2-3; D is possibly TRBD1 or TRBD2 (5 bases each). This CDR3 region has 15 residues. Trimming left V 3 bases short and J 4 bases short, with 14 bases between. The germline V gene encodes CDR1 WNHNN and CDR2 SYGVQD (reference sequence). The CDR3, as DNA: TGCGCCAGCAGTGAAAGTGGGACCGGGGCAGATACGCAGTATTTT. Protein sequence: CASSESGTGADTQYF.

The chain uses TRBV24-1 and TRBJ2-1; maybe TRBD2 (7 bases). CDR1 is KGHDR and CDR2 is SFDVKD in the germline V gene. The CDR3 totals 19 residues. V gave up 3 bases and J gave up 1 base, with 21 bases separating them. CDR3 protein: CATSDPGGRRGSSYNEQFF. The DNA of the CDR3 is TGTGCCACCAGTGATCCCGGGGGGCGTCGGGGTAGTTCCTACAATGAGCAGTTCTTC.

This clonotype showed up just a few times. This chain links TRBV7-9 with TRBJ2-5; D is uncertain. Germline-derived CDR1 and CDR2 are SEHNR and FQNEAQ (reference sequence). The V gene lost 3 bases and the J gene lost 0 bases, with 8 bases spanning the gap. The CDR3 is made up of 14 amino acids. As DNA, the CDR3 is TGTGCCAGCAGCTTGGACCTGTACCAAGAGACCCAGTACTTC. Protein sequence: CASSLDLYQETQYF.

The V call is TRBV7-8, the J call TRBJ2-7; D unclear. V was clipped by 5 bases and J by 2 bases, with 16 bases between them. Germline loops: CDR1 SGHVS, CDR2 FQNEAQ. The length of the CDR3 is 15 residues. CDR3: CASSLLPASAYEQYF. DNA for the CDR3: TGTGCCAGCAGCCTCCTACCCGCCAGTGCCTACGAGCAGTACTTC.

This clonotype came up many times. This chain joins TRBV7-9 and TRBJ2-3, with 12 bases aligning to TRBD2. The V segment lost 4 bases and the J segment 3 bases; nucleotides outside the gene matches: 2. CDR1 is SEHNR and CDR2 is FQNEAQ in the germline V gene (reference sequence). CDR3 length: 15 residues. The CDR3 reads CASSSGLAGTDTQYF. CDR3 nucleotides: TGTGCCAGCAGCTCCGGACTAGCGGGGACAGATACGCAGTATTTT.

The V and J genes are TRBV18 and TRBJ1-2; D unclear. The V and J ends lost 0 bases and 0 bases respectively, with 11 bases between them. The CDR3 consists of 16 residues. Germline V gene sequence: CDR1 KGHSH, CDR2 LQKENI. The CDR3 here is CASSPPGSAANYGYTF. The DNA for the CDR3 is TGTGCCAGCTCACCACCGGGAAGCGCAGCTAACTATGGCTACACCTTC.

This clonotype was observed a few times. This sequence joins TRBV7-2 and TRBJ2-1; D remains unclear. The germline V gene encodes CDR1 SGHTA and CDR2 FQGNSA. The CDR3 loop spans 16 amino acids. V was clipped by 5 bases and J by 5 bases, with 19 bases between them. CDR3 residues: CASSIAPDNENNEQFF. CDR3 in DNA: TGTGCCAGCAGCATCGCCCCAGACAACGAGAACAATGAGCAGTTCTTC.

V and J are TRBV11-2 and TRBJ2-7; no clear D gene. Trimming removed 1 base at V and 5 bases at J, with 12 bases between. The CDR3 loop spans 14 amino acids. CDR1 is SGHAT and CDR2 is FQNNGV in the germline V gene. This chain's CDR3 is CASSLGAEWNEQYF. The CDR3 nucleotides are TGTGCCAGCAGCTTAGGCGCGGAATGGAACGAGCAGTACTTC.

V gene TRBV5-4 combines with J gene TRBJ2-3, with 7 bases matching TRBD1. Germline-derived CDR1 and CDR2 are SGHNT and YYREEE (reference sequence). V shed 6 bases and J 2 bases; nucleotides not matched to a gene: 12. This CDR3 has 16 residues. CDR3 region: CASTPTGTESTDTQYF. The DNA of the CDR3 is TGTGCCAGCACCCCCACCGGGACAGAATCCACAGATACGCAGTATTTT.

The chain recombines TRBV12-3 or TRBV12-4 with TRBJ2-7; TRBD2 might be the D (5 bases). The CDR3 covers 13 residues. V was shortened by 6 bases and J by 3 bases, with 12 bases between the two germline ends. In nucleotides, the CDR3 is TGTGCCAGCAGAGCCTACCGGGACTACGAGCAGTACTTC. It is translated as CASRAYRDYEQYF.

This clonotype has only a few counts. The chain uses TRBV7-6 and TRBJ1-4, with D tentatively TRBD1 (6 bases). The CDR3 extends over 15 amino acids. Germline V gives CDR1 SGHVS, CDR2 FNYEAQ. Trimming left V 1 base short and J 7 bases short, with 13 bases between. Here the CDR3 reads CASSLVMGGLEKLFF. The CDR3 bases are TGTGCCAGCAGCTTAGTGATGGGGGGCCTTGAAAAACTGTTTTTT.

This chain uses TRBV5-1 with TRBJ2-4; D unclear. V was trimmed by 9 bases and J by 2 bases, leaving 6 bases between them. Germline CDR1 SGHRS, CDR2 YFSETQ. CDR3 length: 11 residues. The CDR3 here is CATLSKNIQYF. Here the CDR3 DNA reads TGCGCCACCCTCTCCAAAAACATTCAGTACTTC.